Below are 8 T cell receptor beta chains sequenced from a single sample in a study of blood T cell repertoires in COVID-19. Sequencing was performed with immunoSEQ multiplex PCR; in TCRdb, only in-frame clones are kept and a portion is missing. The profile shows approximately 70,000 clones, 70% to 90% of them singletons. The sample comprised peripheral blood. Every receptor here comes from a woman aged 70-85 years with acute or convalescent COVID-19.

The chain combines TRBV29-1 with TRBJ1-2, with 8 nucleotides matching TRBD1. The CDR3 consists of 16 residues. CDR1 and CDR2 from the germline V gene are SQVTM and ANQGSEA. With V trimmed by 6 bases and J by 4 bases, 16 bases remained unmatched. CDR3 sequence (DNA): TGCAGCGTAGACACGACAAGGGCAGGGGGCCGCTATGGCTACACCTTC. Translated: CSVDTTRAGGRYGYTF.

The chain carries TRBV7-9 and TRBJ2-6; no clear D. This CDR3 spans 16 amino acids. Trimming cost V 0 bases and J 0 bases, with 6 bases left between them. Germline-derived CDR1 and CDR2 are SEHNR and FQNEAQ (reference sequence). CDR3 DNA sequence: TGTGCCAGCAGCTTAGCCCGCGACTCTGGGGCCAACGTCCTGACTTTC. Translated: CASSLARDSGANVLTF.

V is TRBV5-1 and J is TRBJ1-5; D may be TRBD1 (5 bases). The CDR3 runs to 16 residues. V dropped 0 bases and J dropped 2 bases, with 12 bases sitting between them. Germline V CDR1 and CDR2: SGHRS, YFSETQ. This CDR3 reads CASSLDGAGGNQPQHF. CDR3 nucleotide sequence: TGCGCCAGCAGCTTGGACGGGGCGGGGGGCAATCAGCCCCAGCATTTT.

This clone came up a few times. This sequence joins TRBV20-1 and TRBJ1-1; possible D gene TRBD1, 6 bases. Germline-derived CDR1 and CDR2 are DFQATT and SNEGSKA (reference sequence). V lost 3 bases and J lost 3, with 11 bases in between. There are 13 residues in the CDR3. The CDR3 loop is CSASGQTDTEAFF. The CDR3 DNA reads TGCAGTGCTAGTGGACAGACGGACACTGAAGCTTTCTTT.

The chain couples TRBV4-1 to TRBJ1-5, with TRBD1 matching over 7 bases. The CDR3 length is 19 residues. The germline V gene encodes CDR1 MGHRA and CDR2 YSYEKL. J was trimmed by 2 bases and V by 2 bases; bases with no gene match: 15. CDR3 coding DNA: TGCGCCAGCAGCCAAAGATTGGGGGCAGGGGGTCGGGGCAATCAGCCCCAGCATTTT. It codes for CASSQRLGAGGRGNQPQHF.

This chain connects TRBV5-1 to TRBJ2-2; 14 bases are a match to TRBD2. The ends lost 0 bases at V and 6 bases at J; junction bases unmatched: 7. The CDR3 has 18 residues. The germline V gene encodes CDR1 SGHRS and CDR2 YFSETQ. The CDR3: CASSLASRTSGRSGELFF. CDR3 bases: TGCGCCAGCAGCTTGGCCTCTCGGACTAGCGGGAGGTCCGGGGAGCTGTTTTTT.

The chain couples TRBV4-2 to TRBJ2-3, with TRBD2 matching 8 bases. The CDR3 runs 16 residues. CDR1 is LGHNA and CDR2 is YNFKEQ in the germline V gene. Trimming took 0 bases from V and 4 from J; bases not matched to a gene: 6. Here the CDR3 reads CASSQEGTRGADTQYF. The CDR3 coding sequence is TGTGCCAGCAGCCAAGAGGGGACTAGGGGGGCAGATACGCAGTATTTT.

The chain links TRBV25-1 to TRBJ2-2; TRBD1 agrees at 8 bases. Trimming cost V 3 bases and J 0 bases; bases outside gene matches: 3. The CDR3 runs to 16 residues. Germline-derived CDR1 and CDR2 are MGHDK and SYGVNS. This chain's CDR3 is CASSETGAPNTGELFF. CDR3 bases: TGTGCCAGCAGTGAGACAGGGGCCCCGAACACCGGGGAGCTGTTTTTT.